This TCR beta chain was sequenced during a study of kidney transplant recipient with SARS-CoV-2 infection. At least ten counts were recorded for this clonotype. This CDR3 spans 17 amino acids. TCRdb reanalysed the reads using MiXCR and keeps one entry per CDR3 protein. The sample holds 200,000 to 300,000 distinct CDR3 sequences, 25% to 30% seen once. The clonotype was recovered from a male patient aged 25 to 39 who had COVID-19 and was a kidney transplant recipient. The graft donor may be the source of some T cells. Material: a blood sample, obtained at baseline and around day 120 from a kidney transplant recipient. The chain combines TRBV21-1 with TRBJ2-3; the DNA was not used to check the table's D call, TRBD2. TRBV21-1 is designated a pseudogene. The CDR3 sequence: CASSPTLATVMQDTQYF. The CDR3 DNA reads TGTGCCAGCAGCCCAACCCTAGCTACAGTCATGCAAGATACGCAGTATTTT.